This is a list of T cell receptor beta chains from one sample in a study of OX40 agonist ivuxolimab in advanced cancers. Sequenced by immunoSEQ multiplex PCR; TCRdb stores in-frame clones only, minus some. The profile shows tens of thousands of clones, around 83% of them singletons. This specimen was CD4+ or CD8+ T cells sorted from blood, taken in a trial of the OX40 agonist ivuxolimab. The receptor set was obtained from an adult with an advanced solid tumor such as melanoma, head and neck, liver or kidney cancer. Both conserved end residues are part of each CDR3. D genes are given only for firm matches. Clone size appears in some rows only: once, few, many, or a class for an expanded clone.

j_call	v_call	d_call	clone_size	cdr3_nt	cdr3_aa
TRBJ2-7	TRBV6-5	NA	NA	TGTGCTATTCAATTGGACCCTTCAACCTACGAGCAGTACTTC	CAIQLDPSTYEQYF
TRBJ1-2	TRBV10-1	TRBD1	NA	TGCGCCGGGGGGACAGGGAATTGGTATGGCTACACCTTC	CAGGTGNWYGYTF
TRBJ1-5	TRBV5-1	TRBD1	NA	TGCGCCAGCAGGCAGACAGGGGGCCCAGGTCAGCCCCAGCATTTT	CASRQTGGPGQPQHF
TRBJ1-6	TRBV18	NA	NA	TGTGCCAGCTCACAAGACGGAGGGAATTCACCCCTCCACTTT	CASSQDGGNSPLHF
TRBJ1-1	TRBV18	NA	NA	TGTGCCAGCTCACCACAGGGTTATTCGGAGAACACTGAAGCTTTCTTT	CASSPQGYSENTEAFF
TRBJ2-5	TRBV6-1	NA	NA	TGTGCCAGCAGTGAAGCGCGGGAGACCCAGTACTTC	CASSEARETQYF
TRBJ1-5	TRBV2	NA	NA	TGTGCCAGCAGTGTTGAGGGGCCCGGACAGCCCCAGCATTTT	CASSVEGPGQPQHF
TRBJ1-2	TRBV5-4	NA	NA	TGTGCCAGCACCACAACAACCGGAGCGGGCTACACCTTC	CASTTTTGAGYTF
TRBJ1-2	TRBV18	NA	NA	TGTGCCAGCTCACCACCGATGAACCACTATGGCTACACCTTC	CASSPPMNHYGYTF
TRBJ2-1	TRBV5-1	TRBD1	NA	TGCGCCAGCAGCTTGTGGGACAGGGGATCTAATGAGCAGTTCTTC	CASSLWDRGSNEQFF
TRBJ2-1	TRBV11-3	NA	NA	TGTGCCAGCAGCTTGGCCGGGACAAATTACAATGAGCAGTTCTTC	CASSLAGTNYNEQFF
TRBJ1-6	TRBV9	NA	few	TGTGCCAGCAGCGTAGGTCAGTCGTATTCACCCCTCCACTTT	CASSVGQSYSPLHF
TRBJ2-7	TRBV15	NA	NA	TGTGCCACCAGCAACAGGCCGACACCACCCTACGAGCAGTACTTC	CATSNRPTPPYEQYF
TRBJ1-2	TRBV7-2	NA	NA	TGTGCCAGCAGCTTAGACGGGGAGTATGGCTACACCTTC	CASSLDGEYGYTF
TRBJ2-3	TRBV9	NA	NA	TGTGCCAGCAGCGTAGGGGGGGCCGGGAGAGATACGCAGTATTTT	CASSVGGAGRDTQYF
TRBJ2-2	TRBV5-1	NA	NA	TGCGCCAGCAGCGGGGGACAGAACACCGGGGAGCTGTTTTTT	CASSGGQNTGELFF
TRBJ2-1	TRBV15	NA	NA	TGTGCCACCGGGCAGTTAACGAATGAGCAGTTCTTC	CATGQLTNEQFF
TRBJ2-1	TRBV7-2	NA	NA	TGTGCCAGCAGCTTAGAAATGACGCAGACCTCCTACAATGAGCAGTTCTTC	CASSLEMTQTSYNEQFF
TRBJ2-2	TRBV4-3	TRBD1	NA	TGCGCCAGCAGCCAAGTACTAGGGGGCAAGAAGGCCGGGGAGCTGTTTTTT	CASSQVLGGKKAGELFF
TRBJ1-5	TRBV7-2	TRBD1	NA	TGTGCCAGCAGCCCTAGTACAGGGGGCGCGGGTCAGCCCCAGCATTTT	CASSPSTGGAGQPQHF
TRBJ1-1	TRBV6-1	NA	NA	TGTGCCAGCAGTGAAGCAGAGGGCACTGAAGCTTTCTTT	CASSEAEGTEAFF
TRBJ1-2	TRBV19	NA	NA	TGTGCCAGTAGTATTCTACAGTCCTATGGCTACACCTTC	CASSILQSYGYTF
TRBJ1-1	TRBV29-1	NA	NA	TGCAGCGCGGCCGTATCAAACACTGAAGCTTTCTTT	CSAAVSNTEAFF
TRBJ1-5	TRBV5-4	NA	NA	TGTGCCAGCAGCTTGGATTCTCAGCCCCAGCATTTT	CASSLDSQPQHF
TRBJ1-2	TRBV4-1	TRBD1	NA	TGCGCCAGCAGCCGACCCGCGAAGGGGGCAAAAGGCTACACCTTC	CASSRPAKGAKGYTF
TRBJ2-1	TRBV5-5	NA	NA	TGTGCCAGCAGTCGGGACCTGTACAATGAGCAGTTCTTC	CASSRDLYNEQFF
TRBJ2-1	TRBV6-6	TRBD2	few	TGTGCCAGCAGTTACTATTTGGCGGGGGGAAACAATGAGCAGTTCTTC	CASSYYLAGGNNEQFF
TRBJ2-5	TRBV11-3	NA	NA	TGTGCCACCCAAACTAGCACGGAGACCCAGTACTTC	CATQTSTETQYF
TRBJ2-1	TRBV7-2	TRBD2	NA	TGTGCCAGCAGCTTGGGACTAGCGTCCTACAATGAGCAGTTCTTC	CASSLGLASYNEQFF
TRBJ2-7	TRBV10-3	NA	NA	TGTGCCATCAGTGAGGCGGGCAGAATAAGACCCTACGAGCAGTACTTC	CAISEAGRIRPYEQYF
TRBJ1-4	TRBV27	NA	NA	TGTGCCAGCAGTTCCGTAGCAACTAATGAAAAACTGTTTTTT	CASSSVATNEKLFF
TRBJ1-2	TRBV4-2	NA	NA	TGTGCCAGCAGCTTGCGGACTGGCTACACCTTC	CASSLRTGYTF
TRBJ1-5	TRBV18	TRBD1	NA	TGTGCCAGTAACGCAGGGGGGAGCAATCAGCCCCAGCATTTT	CASNAGGSNQPQHF
TRBJ2-1	TRBV5-1	NA	NA	TGCGCCAGCAGCTTGGGTGTTAACAATGAGCAGTTCTTC	CASSLGVNNEQFF
TRBJ1-1	TRBV18	TRBD1	NA	TGTGCCAGCTCACCGACCCCGGGACAGATGAACACTGAAGCTTTCTTT	CASSPTPGQMNTEAFF
TRBJ2-1	TRBV27	TRBD2	NA	TGTGCCAGCAGTTTAACCCCGGGACTAGCTCTCAATGAGCAGTTCTTC	CASSLTPGLALNEQFF
TRBJ1-1	TRBV27	NA	NA	TGTGCCAGCAGTTTATGGGGGGGGCTTACTGAAGCTTTCTTT	CASSLWGGLTEAFF
TRBJ1-5	TRBV6-5	TRBD1	NA	TGTGCCAGCAGGCCCGGGACAGGGAGAGGACAGCCCCAGCATTTT	CASRPGTGRGQPQHF
TRBJ1-1	TRBV10-3	TRBD1	NA	TGTGCCATCAGAGAAACAGGGGGTGGGAACACTGAAGCTTTCTTT	CAIRETGGGNTEAFF
TRBJ1-5	TRBV4-3	NA	NA	TGCGCCAGCAGCCAAGTGGTTGATAGCAATCAGCCCCAGCATTTT	CASSQVVDSNQPQHF
TRBJ2-5	TRBV11-2	TRBD2	NA	TGTGCCAGCAGCCGGGCCGGGACTATCCAAGAGACCCAGTACTTC	CASSRAGTIQETQYF
TRBJ2-6	TRBV7-7	NA	NA	TGTGCCAGCAGCTTAGGACAGAGCCACTCTGGGGCCAACGTCCTGACTTTC	CASSLGQSHSGANVLTF
TRBJ2-2	TRBV9	NA	NA	TGTGCCAGCAGCGACGCGAACACCGGGGAGCTGTTTTTT	CASSDANTGELFF
TRBJ1-6	TRBV5-1	TRBD1	NA	TGCGCCAGCAGCTTGGCCGGGGACAGGGACTCACCCCTCCACTTT	CASSLAGDRDSPLHF
TRBJ2-1	TRBV2	NA	NA	TGTGCCAGCAAGTTGGACAATGAGCAGTTCTTC	CASKLDNEQFF
TRBJ2-7	TRBV7-2	NA	NA	TGTGCCAGCAGCTTAGAGTACAGCTACGAGCAGTACTTC	CASSLEYSYEQYF
TRBJ1-1	TRBV6-6	NA	NA	TGTGCCAGCAGTTACGGGTTGTGGGACACTGAAGCTTTCTTT	CASSYGLWDTEAFF
TRBJ2-7	TRBV28	NA	NA	TGTGCCAGCAGTTTGGCAGACACCTACGAGCAGTACTTC	CASSLADTYEQYF
TRBJ1-1	TRBV9	NA	few	TGTGCCAGCAGCGGACCCCAGTTTGAAGCTTTCTTT	CASSGPQFEAFF
TRBJ2-7	TRBV15	TRBD1	NA	TGTGCCACCAGCATGGGACAGCTATACGAGCAGTACTTC	CATSMGQLYEQYF
TRBJ1-4	TRBV18	NA	NA	TGTGCCAGCTCACCACTGACGAAGAGTTATGAAAAACTGTTTTTT	CASSPLTKSYEKLFF
TRBJ1-6	TRBV21-1	NA	NA	TGTGCCAACCCCCTAGGGGACAGCGACGACGGCTCCTATAATTCACCCCTCCACTTT	CANPLGDSDDGSYNSPLHF
TRBJ1-2	TRBV19	NA	once	TGTGCCAGTAGTGATCAGGGGCTAGAATATGGCTACACCTTC	CASSDQGLEYGYTF
TRBJ2-5	TRBV6-5	NA	few	TGTGCCAGCAGTTACTCGGTCTATCAAAGGCAAACCCAGTACTTC	CASSYSVYQRQTQYF
TRBJ2-1	TRBV19	TRBD2	once	TGTGCCAGTAGACTAGCGGGGGGGTTCAGCAATGAGCAGTTCTTC	CASRLAGGFSNEQFF
TRBJ2-7	TRBV9	TRBD2	NA	TGTGCCAGCAGCCCCAGACTAGCCCACGAGCAGTACTTC	CASSPRLAHEQYF
TRBJ1-6	TRBV19	TRBD1	NA	TGTGCCAGTAGTAATTCCCCGACAGGGTACGGGGGTAATTCACCCCTCCACTTT	CASSNSPTGYGGNSPLHF